This is a list of T cell receptor beta chains from one sample in a study of T cells in Graves' hyperthyroidism and ophthalmopathy. TCRdb processed the multiplex PCR reads anew with MiXCR; each CDR3 protein has one entry. The sample comprises approximately 560,000 distinct CDR3 sequences, more than 45% of which are singletons, and approximately 8.2% rests with the top ten. The sample consisted of peripheral blood or thyroid tissue (not recorded which). Every receptor here comes from a woman between 18 and 29 years old with Graves' hyperthyroidism. The CDR3 runs from the conserved cysteine through the conserved F or W. A D gene is named only where the DNA matches it firmly. The listing skips clone size in some rows; elsewhere it reads once, few, many or a size class.

TGTGCCAGCAGCGCTTTCGGGACTAGCGGGACCTACGAGCAGTACTTC | CASSAFGTSGTYEQYF | . | TRBJ2-7 | TRBV7-6 | TRBD2
TGTGCCAGCAGCCGGGACAAGGCCATTTTCTACGAGCAGTACTTC | CASSRDKAIFYEQYF | . | TRBJ2-7 | TRBV11-2 | .
TGTGCCAGCAGCACGGAGTGGGACCCCCGAAGAGGCCCTGAAGCTTTCTTT | CASSTEWDPRRGPEAFF | once | TRBJ1-1 | TRBV7-6 | .
TGTGCCAGTAGTACCCCTGGGGTTTCACCCCTCCACTTT | CASSTPGVSPLHF | many | TRBJ1-6 | TRBV19 | .
TGTGCCAGCAGCTCGTGGGGGGACACTGAAGCTTTCTTT | CASSSWGDTEAFF | many | TRBJ1-1 | TRBV7-9 | .
TGTGCCAGCAGGTCCATCCGGGCGGAACATTCACCCCTCCACTTT | CASRSIRAEHSPLHF | . | TRBJ1-6 | TRBV12-3/TRBV12-4 | .
TGCAGTGCTAGAGATGAATCTAAGGAGTACTTC | CSARDESKEYF | few | TRBJ2-7 | TRBV20-1 | .
TGCAGCGTACCATCGGGACAGGGGCAAGAGACCCAGTACTTC | CSVPSGQGQETQYF | . | TRBJ2-5 | TRBV29-1 | TRBD1
TGTGCCAGCAGGACTTTAGGAGAGCTGTTTTTT | CASRTLGELFF | . | TRBJ2-2 | TRBV6-1 | .
TGCGCCAGCAGCCGAAACAGACCTTATGGCTACACCTTC | CASSRNRPYGYTF | . | TRBJ1-2 | TRBV25-1 | .
TGTGCCAGCAGTGAAGAGGGGAATTCACCCCTCCACTTT | CASSEEGNSPLHF | . | TRBJ1-6 | TRBV6-1 | .
TGTGCCACCTCCCCGGGTAGCGGGAGGCGGAAGACCCAGTACTTC | CATSPGSGRRKTQYF | . | TRBJ2-5 | TRBV24-1 | TRBD2
TGTGCCAGCAGCTTAGTCCTAAATCAAGAGACCCAGTACTTC | CASSLVLNQETQYF | few | TRBJ2-5 | TRBV7-9 | .
TGCGCCAGCAGTCTTCTACCAGGACAGGGAGGATCACCCCTCCACTTT | CASSLLPGQGGSPLHF | few | TRBJ1-6 | TRBV7-9 | TRBD1
TGTGCCAGCAGCTTAGCGGCCGCCGAGACCCAGCACTTC | CASSLAAAETQHF | . | TRBJ2-5 | TRBV7-2 | .
TGTGCCATTTCTTCCGGACCCCTTAATTCACCCCTCCACTTT | CAISSGPLNSPLHF | many | TRBJ1-6 | TRBV10-3 | .
TGTGCCACCAGCAGAGATGCCGGCTATGGCTACACCTTC | CATSRDAGYGYTF | many | TRBJ1-2 | TRBV15 | .
TGCAGCGCAGGGGCCCCAAGGGGCTACACCTTC | CSAGAPRGYTF | . | TRBJ1-2 | TRBV29-1 | .
TGTGCCAGCAGTTTATCCAAGACAGCCTACGAGCAGTACTTC | CASSLSKTAYEQYF | . | TRBJ2-7 | TRBV2 | .
TGTGCCAGCAGCTTGGGCGGGTTCTCCTACGAGCAGTACTTC | CASSLGGFSYEQYF | few | TRBJ2-7 | TRBV7-9 | .
TGTGCCAGCAGTTACTCTCCCTACAGGGCATCTGGAAACACCATATATTTT | CASSYSPYRASGNTIYF | . | TRBJ1-3 | TRBV6-5 | .
TGTGCCATCAGCCCTGACCGATCTACTGGAAACACCATATATTTT | CAISPDRSTGNTIYF | many | TRBJ1-3 | TRBV10-3 | .
TGTGCCAGCTCACCACTCAGCTCGTCTTTTGATTCACCCCTCCACTTT | CASSPLSSSFDSPLHF | . | TRBJ1-6 | TRBV11-2 | .
TGTGCCAGCAGCAGTACTAGCGGGACCGAGCAGTACTTC | CASSSTSGTEQYF | many | TRBJ2-7 | TRBV7-2 | TRBD2
TGTGCCACCAGTAGATTAGGGGTTCAGGAGGAGACCCAGTACTTC | CATSRLGVQEETQYF | . | TRBJ2-5 | TRBV24-1 | .
TGTGCCTGGACCAGCTCGAACACCGGGGAGCTGTTTTTT | CAWTSSNTGELFF | . | TRBJ2-2 | TRBV24-1 | .
TGTGCCAGTAGCCGCCTCTTGAACACTGAAGCTTTCTTT | CASSRLLNTEAFF | . | TRBJ1-1 | TRBV19 | .
TGCAGTGCTCCGGGCGGAGGGGTCCACGAGCAGTACTTC | CSAPGGGVHEQYF | . | TRBJ2-7 | TRBV20-1 | .
TGTGCCAGTAGTGCCGGGAGCTTCTATGGCTACACCTTC | CASSAGSFYGYTF | few | TRBJ1-2 | TRBV19 | .
TGTGCCAGCAGCTTAGACGCTGGTAGCGGGAGGGCCTACGAGCAGTACTTC | CASSLDAGSGRAYEQYF | few | TRBJ2-7 | TRBV7-2 | TRBD2
TGTGCCAGCAGCCCGGGGGAGGGGGCTGCTCAGCCCCAGCATTTT | CASSPGEGAAQPQHF | . | TRBJ1-5 | TRBV7-9 | TRBD1
TGTGCCACCAGTGAAGGGGAACTGCAGTACTTC | CATSEGELQYF | . | TRBJ2-7 | TRBV24-1 | .
TGTGCCATCAGTGGGGTGACAGGGGCCAACGTCCTGACTTTC | CAISGVTGANVLTF | few | TRBJ2-6 | TRBV10-3 | .